The clone carrying this TCR beta chain turned up a few times. The template was total RNA from unfractionated whole blood. For the library, individual cDNA molecules each received unique molecular identifiers. TCRdb ran MiXCR on the 5' RACE reads and lists one entry per CDR3 protein. The sample holds 95,000 to 120,000 distinct CDR3 sequences, more than 15% seen once. This entry is derived from a study of human T cells and chemical hapten exposure. CDR3 size: 16 residues. Germline CDR1 reads SEHNR; CDR2 reads FQNEAQ (reference sequence). V lost 4 bases and J lost 3, with 18 bases in between. This chain links TRBV7-9 with TRBJ1-1; D gene unclear. This TCR derives from a human donor in good health. The CDR3 sequence is CASSYPANRGDTEAFF. The CDR3 DNA reads TGTGCCAGCAGCTACCCAGCTAACCGGGGTGACACTGAAGCTTTCTTT.